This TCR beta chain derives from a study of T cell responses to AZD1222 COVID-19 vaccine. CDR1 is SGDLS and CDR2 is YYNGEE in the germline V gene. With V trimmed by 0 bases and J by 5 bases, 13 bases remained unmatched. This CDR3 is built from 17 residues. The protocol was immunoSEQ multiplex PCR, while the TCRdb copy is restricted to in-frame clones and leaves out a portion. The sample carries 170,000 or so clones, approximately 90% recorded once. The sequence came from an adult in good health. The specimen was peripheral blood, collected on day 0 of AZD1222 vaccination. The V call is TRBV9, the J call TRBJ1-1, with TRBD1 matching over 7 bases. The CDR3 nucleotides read TGTGCCAGCAGCGTAGGCGGGGGCAGGGGGGGAGTGACTGAAGCTTTCTTT. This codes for CASSVGGGRGGVTEAFF.